Given below is one TCR beta chain in context. Its antigen is undetermined. These data originate in a study of CD8 T cells in Susac syndrome. When the RNA was reverse transcribed, random hexamers were used with an input of roughly 0.45 to 1 ug. Multiplex PCR with immunoSEQ amplified the TCR beta CDR3 across 54 Vbeta and 13 Jbeta. TCRdb processed the immunoSEQ multiplex PCR reads anew with MiXCR; each CDR3 protein has one entry. The table includes 25,000 to 35,000 distinct CDR3 sequences, less than 95% detected once. Study observations and caveats: The study acknowledged a relatively small number of individuals in its TCR sequencing and HLA analysis.

In germline, CDR1 is SGHVS, CDR2 FQNEAQ. After removal of 7 bases from V and 3 bases from J, the junction contained 4 bases not matched to a gene. This CDR3 region has 13 residues. High-throughput TCR beta sequencing covered peripheral CD8+ and CD4+ T cells. The control participants were healthy donors, and these controls were matched with respect to both age and sex. Material for sequencing was CD8+ T cells from PBMCs. The J gene is TRBJ2-5, the V gene TRBV7-8; 8 bases map to TRBD2. This receptor was taken from a human donor in good health. CDR3 sequence (DNA): TGTGCCAGCACAGGAGCGGGGGAAGAGACCCAGTACTTC. Translating gives CASTGAGEETQYF.